This TCR beta chain was recovered during a study of blood T cells in healthy people across ages. The germline V gene encodes CDR1 SGHRS and CDR2 YFSETQ. The ends lost 1 base at V and 1 base at J; junction bases unmatched: 6. The CDR3 covers 17 residues. Primed by a sample-barcoded 5' primer and a J-beta primer mix, a second PCR proceeded for 7 to 11 cycles. TCRdb re-called the 5' RACE reads through MiXCR, storing one row per CDR3 protein. The sample gives fewer than 750,000 distinct CDR3 sequences, more than 45% of which show up once; around an eighth is in the top ten. There are many counts of this clonotype.

The J gene is TRBJ2-3, the V gene TRBV5-1; TRBD2 aligns across 10 bases. This TCR came from a woman of 80 years or more in good health. Sequencing input: blood. The CDR3 bases are TGCGCCAGCAGCTTGATTAGCGGGGGGCCTCGCACAGATACGCAGTATTTT. Translation gives CASSLISGGPRTDTQYF.